The clone carrying this T cell receptor beta chain was recorded a few times. Source study methods: How many nucleated cells were present was estimated from reference gene primer amplification. Clones were read by immunoSEQ multiplex PCR, and TCRdb kept only the in-frame ones, dropping some. From that table come the V and J calls and clone size; the DNA was used to work out D and trimming. The sample contains over 120,000 clones, approximately 83% of which appear only once. These data originate in a study of blood T cell repertoires in COVID-19. The overall study: Researchers got acute and convalescent COVID-19 samples from the United States, Italy and Spain. PBMCs, B-cell-depleted T cells, or T cells provided the cDNA or gDNA that made up the material.

The CDR3 consists of 14 residues. Trimming cost V 8 bases and J 2 bases, with 16 bases left between them. Per germline, CDR1 SGHRS and CDR2 YFSETQ. Enrolled through a virtual design, the participants were between roughly 18 and 90 years of age and came from about two dozen US areas. Sequencing was performed on PBMCs or T cells enriched from blood (not recorded which). This chain connects TRBV5-1 to TRBJ2-5; a weak D match, TRBD1 (5 bases). The TCR was taken from a man in his fifties or sixties who had recovered from COVID-19. This CDR3 reads CASSRVAGQETQYF. CDR3 DNA: TGCGCCAGTAGCCGGGTTGCAGGGCAAGAGACCCAGTACTTC.